These 8 T cell receptor beta chains originate from one sample sequenced in a study of cytomegalovirus exposure and HLA in healthy donors. With 60 Vbeta and 13 Jbeta primers, the PCR was carried out. Clones were sequenced by immunoSEQ multiplex PCR, and TCRdb holds only the in-frame ones, with some missing. Of approximately 160,000 clones in the sample, roughly 79% are singletons; the top ten hold approximately 1.5%. Sequenced sample: PBMCs. The receptors derive from a man aged 40-50 years in good health and CMV-seronegative.

This clone was counted a few times. This chain joins TRBV28 and TRBJ2-5; D not certain. This CDR3 region has 16 residues. The V end was cut by 2 bases, the J end by 1 base, with 14 bases between. Germline V lookup: CDR1 MDHEN, CDR2 SYDVKM. CDR3 loop: CASSLLSGRSQETQYF. CDR3 bases: TGTGCCAGCAGTTTACTCTCCGGCAGGTCCCAAGAGACCCAGTACTTC.

The V gene is TRBV13, the J gene TRBJ2-1; TRBD2 is a possible D gene (5 bases). The germline gives CDR1 PRHDT, CDR2 FYEKMQ (reference sequence). The CDR3 runs to 15 residues. V gave up 5 bases and J gave up 3 bases, with 14 bases separating them. The CDR3 sequence is CASSGDSEDYNEQFF. The DNA for the CDR3 is TGTGCCAGCAGCGGGGATAGCGAGGACTACAATGAGCAGTTCTTC.

This clone occurred once. V gene TRBV19 combines with J gene TRBJ1-5, with TRBD1 matching 8 bases. Trimming removed 6 bases from V and 7 bases from J; junction bases left unmatched: 8. The length of the CDR3 is 14 residues. Germline-derived CDR1 and CDR2 are LNHDA and SQIVND (reference sequence). The CDR3 spells CASSFRQGPQPQHF. For the CDR3, the DNA is TGTGCCAGTAGCTTTAGACAGGGGCCACAGCCCCAGCATTTT.

The chain employs TRBV27 and TRBJ2-1; D is unclear. The CDR3 extends over 17 amino acids. Germline CDR1 is MNHEY and CDR2 is SMNVEV (reference sequence). V was clipped by 5 bases and J by 0 bases, with 17 bases between them. The CDR3 nucleotides are TGTGCCAGCAGTCTCCCCCGGGTGAGGAGCTCCTACAATGAGCAGTTCTTC. Amino acid sequence: CASSLPRVRSSYNEQFF.

The chain recombines TRBV27 with TRBJ2-3; D is unresolved. The germline V and J ends were trimmed by 7 bases and 1 base, with 9 bases remaining between them. Germline CDR1 reads MNHEY; CDR2 reads SMNVEV (reference sequence). The CDR3 is 13 amino acids. This CDR3 is CASTLFGTDTQYF. The CDR3 DNA reads TGTGCCAGCACTCTATTCGGCACAGATACGCAGTATTTT.

This chain joins TRBV13 and TRBJ2-3, with D perhaps TRBD2 (6 bases). CDR1 is PRHDT, CDR2 FYEKMQ, per germline (reference sequence). The V end lost 6 bases, the J end lost 2 bases, and 15 bases lay between the germline ends. This CDR3 has 15 amino acids. The CDR3 DNA reads TGTGCCAGCAGTCTCCGGACTACGACCACAGATACGCAGTATTTT. Protein sequence: CASSLRTTTTDTQYF.

The genes are TRBV9 and TRBJ2-1, with D tentatively TRBD2 (6 bases). Per germline, CDR1 SGDLS and CDR2 YYNGEE. CDR3 size: 16 residues. Trimming removed 2 bases at V and 0 bases at J, with 12 bases between. CDR3 amino acids: CASSVWGGSSYNEQFF. The CDR3 DNA sequence: TGTGCCAGCAGCGTTTGGGGAGGTAGCTCCTACAATGAGCAGTTCTTC. The full variable domain, its missing parts supplied by reference TRBV9 and TRBJ2-1, is DSGVTQTPKHLITATGQRVTLRCSPRSGDLSVYWYQQSLDQGLQFLIQYYNGEERAKGNILERFSAQQFPDLHSELNLSSLELGDSALYFCASSVWGGSSYNEQFFGPGTRLTVL.

CDR3 in DNA: TGCGCCAGCAGTGAGTGGTCAGGCCGTCAGCCCCAGCATTTT. Its translation: CASSEWSGRQPQHF. The chain combines TRBV10-2 with TRBJ1-5; D call uncertain. Germline lookup yields CDR1 WSHSY and CDR2 SAAADI. This CDR3 contains 14 residues. V dropped 1 base and J dropped 6 bases, with 10 bases sitting between them.